This T cell receptor beta chain was obtained from a study of CD8 T cells in ankylosing spondylitis. Study-wide findings and caveats: Disease-linked clones bore a CD8+ phenotype, appearing relatively rarely in peripheral blood. There was reportedly significant enrichment of clones that were disease-linked in matched ankylosing spondylitis synovial fluid. Earlier literature documents some of the motif variants in reactive arthritis synovial fluid and blood.

This CDR3 comprises 13 residues. Trimming removed 4 bases from V and 3 bases from J, with 7 bases in between. Germline-derived CDR1 and CDR2 are SQVTM and ANQGSEA. Concerning this clonotype: No antigen is known for it.

As the method for making TCR beta libraries, quantitative 5'-RACE with molecular barcodes was used. TCRdb reanalysed the 5' RACE reads using MiXCR and keeps one entry per CDR3 protein. The sample has 250,000 or so distinct CDR3 sequences, roughly 18% seen once. This clonotype originated in a male donor with ankylosing spondylitis or in good health (not recorded which). The sequenced sample consisted of blood, either unsorted or a sorted T cell fraction (not recorded which). This rearrangement joins TRBV29-1 to TRBJ2-6; no definite D call. CDR3 in amino acids: CSVVGYGANVLTF. The CDR3 region has the DNA TGCAGCGTTGTAGGGTATGGGGCCAACGTCCTGACTTTC.